Shown below are 7 T cell receptor beta chains from a single sample sequenced in a study of blood T cell repertoires in COVID-19 (TCRdb year 2020). Libraries were made using the immunoSEQ multiplex PCR assay. The clones in this table, taken by TCRdb from immuneACCESS, are in-frame only. Not every clone is retained; where verified, under half of the shortfall comes from an unresolved V gene, and the cause of the rest is unknown. A total of a few hundred thousand clones appear in this sample, roughly 80% of them only once. The ten most abundant clones make up 5% of the sample. Sequenced input: PBMCs or T cells enriched from blood (not recorded which). The source of these receptors is a man in his forties who had been exposed to COVID-19.

V gene TRBV11-2 combines with J gene TRBJ2-1, with TRBD2 identical over 9 bases. Unmatched junction bases numbered 1, after V lost 4 bases and J lost 9 bases. Germline CDR1 is SGHAT and CDR2 is FQNNGV. This CDR3 comprises 12 residues. In DNA, the CDR3 is TGTGCCAGCAGCTCTAGCGGGACTGAGCAGTTCTTC. Amino acids: CASSSSGTEQFF.

The chain employs TRBV4-1 and TRBJ2-7; D perhaps matches TRBD1 (6 bases). CDR1 and CDR2 from the germline V gene are MGHRA and YSYEKL. The ends were cut back, 0 bases at V and 4 bases at J, with 13 bases in the middle. This CDR3 has 15 amino acids. This CDR3 reads CASSQDPQGVYEQYF. The CDR3 nucleotides are TGCGCCAGCAGCCAAGATCCACAGGGAGTTTACGAGCAGTACTTC.

The chain uses TRBV28 and TRBJ2-2; TRBD1 matches 12 bases. V lost 3 bases and J lost 4; bases outside the gene matches: 6. Germline-derived CDR1 and CDR2 are MDHEN and SYDVKM. This CDR3 contains 17 residues. DNA for the CDR3: TGTGCCAGCAGTTTCAGCCCGGGACAGGGGGCCACCGGGGAGCTGTTTTTT. This codes for CASSFSPGQGATGELFF.

This sequence joins TRBV5-1 and TRBJ2-2; unclear D gene. Per germline, CDR1 SGHRS and CDR2 YFSETQ. The CDR3 covers 15 residues. Trimming cost V 2 bases and J 2 bases, with 10 bases left between them. The CDR3 here is CASSFGSINTGELFF. As DNA, the CDR3 is TGCGCCAGCAGCTTTGGTAGCATTAACACCGGGGAGCTGTTTTTT. The whole variable domain, remainder taken from reference TRBV5-1 and TRBJ2-2, is KAGVTQTPRYLIKTRGQQVTLSCSPISGHRSVSWYQQTPGQGLQFLFEYFSETQRNKGNFPGRFSGRQFSNSRSEMNVSTLELGDSALYLCASSFGSINTGELFFGEGSRLTVL.

This clone appeared once. The V and J genes are TRBV27 and TRBJ1-6; D not certain. Germline-derived CDR1 and CDR2 are MNHEY and SMNVEV (reference sequence). V was cut by 3 bases and J by 0 bases, with 9 bases left in between. The CDR3 totals 16 residues. The CDR3 DNA follows: TGTGCCAGCAGTTTGAGTACGAGCTCCTATAATTCACCCCTCCACTTT. It yields the protein CASSLSTSSYNSPLHF.

This clone occurred a few times. The chain links TRBV9 to TRBJ2-7; the match to TRBD2 covers 10 bases. The CDR3 has 14 residues. Per the germline V gene, CDR1 is SGDLS and CDR2 is YYNGEE. J gave up 5 bases and V 5 bases, and 7 bases lay outside the gene matches. The CDR3 coding sequence is TGTGCCAGCAGTCCTAGCGGGAGTCTCCACGAGCAGTACTTC. This encodes CASSPSGSLHEQYF.

The chain couples TRBV5-5 to TRBJ2-7; 8 nucleotides align to TRBD1. Trimming cost V 7 bases and J 2 bases; bases outside gene matches: 5. CDR3 size: 13 residues. The germline V gene has CDR1 SGHKS and CDR2 YYEKEE (reference sequence). This chain's CDR3 is CASLRDRTYEQYF. In nucleotides, the CDR3 is TGTGCCAGCCTCCGGGACAGGACCTACGAGCAGTACTTC.